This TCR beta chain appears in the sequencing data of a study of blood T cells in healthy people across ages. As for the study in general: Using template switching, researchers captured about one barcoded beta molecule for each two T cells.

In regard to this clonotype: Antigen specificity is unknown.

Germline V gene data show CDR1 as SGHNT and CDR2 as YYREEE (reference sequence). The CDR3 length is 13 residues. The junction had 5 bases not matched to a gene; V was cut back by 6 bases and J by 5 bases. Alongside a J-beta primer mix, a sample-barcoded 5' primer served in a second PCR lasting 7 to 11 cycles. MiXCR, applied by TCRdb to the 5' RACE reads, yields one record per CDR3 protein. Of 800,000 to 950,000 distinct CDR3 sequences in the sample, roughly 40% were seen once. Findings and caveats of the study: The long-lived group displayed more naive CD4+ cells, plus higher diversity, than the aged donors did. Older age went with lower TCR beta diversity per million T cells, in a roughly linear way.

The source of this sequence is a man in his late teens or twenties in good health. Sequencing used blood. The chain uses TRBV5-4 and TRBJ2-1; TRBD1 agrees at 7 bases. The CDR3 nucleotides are TGTGCCAGCACCCTGGACAGGAACAATGAGCAGTTCTTC. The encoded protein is CASTLDRNNEQFF.